The 3 T cell receptor beta chains in this list originate from one sample, sequenced in a study of blood T cell repertoires in COVID-19. Measured with immunoSEQ multiplex PCR; TCRdb has only the in-frame clones, and not every one. The sample has around 190,000 clones; about 80% are singletons. The source material was peripheral blood. All receptors derive from a human donor in a cohort sampled during active COVID-19.

The rearrangement joins TRBV4-1 to TRBJ1-2, with D uncertain. CDR1 and CDR2 from the germline V gene are MGHRA and YSYEKL. This CDR3 is built from 15 residues. Trimming shortened V by 0 bases and J by 4 bases, and 12 bases separated the two germline ends. The CDR3 DNA follows: TGCGCCAGCAGCCAAGATCGGAGCGGGAGCTATGGCTACACCTTC. It is translated as CASSQDRSGSYGYTF.

This chain uses TRBV4-1 with TRBJ2-7; no clear D gene. Germline V gene sequence: CDR1 MGHRA, CDR2 YSYEKL. V lost 1 base to trimming and J lost 3 bases, with 16 bases between them. This CDR3 has 16 residues. CDR3 in amino acids: CASSQGLSDGFYEQYF. The CDR3 coding sequence is TGCGCCAGCAGCCAAGGCCTCAGCGACGGGTTCTACGAGCAGTACTTC.

V is TRBV9 and J is TRBJ1-2; TRBD1 is a possible D gene (6 bases). Germline values: CDR1 SGDLS, CDR2 YYNGEE. V shed 0 bases and J shed 4 bases, with 13 bases lying between them. The CDR3 runs 15 residues. This chain's CDR3 is CASSVAGGASYGYTF. The CDR3 DNA is TGTGCCAGCAGCGTAGCGGGGGGGGCGAGCTATGGCTACACCTTC. Full variable domain (outside the CDR3, taken from reference TRBV9 and TRBJ1-2): DSGVTQTPKHLITATGQRVTLRCSPRSGDLSVYWYQQSLDQGLQFLIQYYNGEERAKGNILERFSAQQFPDLHSELNLSSLELGDSALYFCASSVAGGASYGYTFGSGTRLTVV.